These 11 T cell receptor beta chains originate from one sample sequenced in a study of siplizumab effects on memory and regulatory T cells. Using immunoSEQ multiplex PCR, the repertoire was profiled, and TCRdb retains in-frame clones only, with some absent. The sample lists under 100,000 clones; roughly 87% were seen once. Material for sequencing was Tregs sorted from blood. All receptors come from a human donor in good health.

V gene TRBV5-1 combines with J gene TRBJ1-2; tentatively, D is TRBD1 (5 bases). The CDR3 is 11 amino acids. Germline V gives CDR1 SGHRS, CDR2 YFSETQ. Trimming shortened V by 5 bases and J by 5 bases, and 7 bases separated the two germline ends. CDR3 residues: CASSDSYGYTF. In nucleotides, the CDR3 is TGCGCCAGCAGTGACAGTTATGGCTACACCTTC. Complete variable domain (other parts from reference TRBV5-1 and TRBJ1-2): KAGVTQTPRYLIKTRGQQVTLSCSPISGHRSVSWYQQTPGQGLQFLFEYFSETQRNKGNFPGRFSGRQFSNSRSEMNVSTLELGDSALYLCASSDSYGYTFGSGTRLTVV.

The chain links TRBV5-6 to TRBJ2-7; D may match TRBD1 or TRBD2 (6 bases each). The V end was cut by 1 base, the J end by 4 bases, with 12 bases between. This CDR3 spans 14 amino acids. Germline CDR1 is SGHDT and CDR2 is YYEEEE. In nucleotides, the CDR3 is TGTGCCAGCAGCTTGATAGGGGGGATATACGAGCAGTACTTC. Encoded protein: CASSLIGGIYEQYF.

V gene TRBV5-4 combines with J gene TRBJ2-5, with D possibly TRBD2 on 6 matching bases. V was pared by 0 bases and J by 6 bases, with 12 bases between. The CDR3 sequence is 14 residues long. In germline, CDR1 is SGHNT, CDR2 YYREEE (reference sequence). As DNA, the CDR3 is TGTGCCAGCAGCTTGGTCGACGGGAGTCAGACCCAGTACTTC. Its translation: CASSLVDGSQTQYF.

V usage is TRBV5-1 and J usage is TRBJ1-1; perhaps TRBD1 as D (6 bases). The V and J ends lost 0 bases and 3 bases respectively, with 15 bases between them. The germline V gene has CDR1 SGHRS and CDR2 YFSETQ. The CDR3 loop spans 16 amino acids. CDR3 sequence reads: CASSLGPPPGDTEAFF. The CDR3 DNA sequence: TGCGCCAGCAGCTTGGGCCCCCCACCAGGGGACACTGAAGCTTTCTTT.

The chain has TRBV5-6 and TRBJ2-5; 10 bases map to TRBD1. The J call is uncertain, as TRBJ2-7 better fits the DNA end. Germline-derived CDR1 and CDR2 are SGHDT and YYEEEE. The CDR3 consists of 16 residues. In DNA form, the CDR3 reads TGTGCCAGCAGCCGATCCCGGGACAGGGGACCATACGAGCAGTACTTC. It is translated as CASSRSRDRGPYEQYF.

The rearrangement joins TRBV7-2 to TRBJ2-4; possibly TRBD2 for D (6 bases). The CDR3 is made up of 14 amino acids. The germline V gene encodes CDR1 SGHTA and CDR2 FQGNSA. Trimming removed 5 bases from V and 8 bases from J, with 16 bases in between. In DNA, the CDR3 is TGTGCCAGCAGCGCCCGTGCCGGAGGGGACATTCAGTACTTC. Protein sequence: CASSARAGGDIQYF.

V and J are TRBV28 and TRBJ2-1; 8 bases fit TRBD1. The CDR3 is made up of 14 amino acids. The V and J ends lost 2 bases and 6 bases, in that order; junction bases with no gene match: 3. Looked up from germline, CDR1 is MDHEN and CDR2 is SYDVKM. As DNA, the CDR3 is TGTGCCAGCAGTTTAACCAGGGGGCGCAATGAGCAGTTCTTC. This codes for CASSLTRGRNEQFF.

The DNA of the CDR3 is TGTGCCAGCAGTATGGGACTAGCGGCAGCTCTCGAGCAGTACTTC. Translation: CASSMGLAAALEQYF. The V gene is TRBV2, the J gene TRBJ2-7; 11 bases fit TRBD2. Germline V gene sequence: CDR1 SNHLY, CDR2 FYNNEI. The junction had 9 bases not matched to a gene; V was cut back by 5 bases and J by 6 bases. CDR3 size: 15 residues.

The chain has TRBV2 and TRBJ2-2; TRBD2 matches 8 bases. This CDR3 has 17 residues. The junction had 10 bases not matched to a gene; V was cut back by 5 bases and J by 2 bases. The V gene's germline CDR1 is SNHLY and CDR2 FYNNEI. The CDR3, as DNA: TGTGCCAGCAGTCCCCCCAGCGGGGGCCGTAACACCGGGGAGCTGTTTTTT. Protein sequence: CASSPPSGGRNTGELFF.

This clone was detected a few times. J is TRBJ1-1 and V is TRBV18; 9 nucleotides match TRBD1. V shed 4 bases, J shed 11 bases, and the junction held 14 bases outside the gene matches. This CDR3 is 15 amino acids long. Germline V gene lookup returns CDR1 KGHSH and CDR2 LQKENI. CDR3 amino acids: CASSQLTGGDKMAFF. CDR3 DNA sequence: TGTGCCAGCTCACAATTGACAGGGGGTGACAAAATGGCTTTCTTT.

This clone showed up just once. The chain carries TRBV7-2 and TRBJ2-1; TRBD1 agrees at 10 bases. There are 15 residues in the CDR3. CDR1 is SGHTA, CDR2 FQGNSA, per germline. The junction had 6 bases not matched to a gene; V was cut back by 3 bases and J by 7 bases. Here the CDR3 DNA reads TGTGCCAGCAGCTTTATAGGGACAGGGGATAATGAGCAGTTCTTC. Protein product: CASSFIGTGDNEQFF. The full variable domain, rest sourced from reference TRBV7-2 and TRBJ2-1, is GAGVSQSPSNKVTEKGKDVELRCDPISGHTALYWYRQSLGQGLEFLIYFQGNSAPDKSGLPSDRFSAERTGGSVSTLTIQRTQQEDSAVYLCASSFIGTGDNEQFFGPGTRLTVL.